This T cell receptor (beta chain) was identified in a study of patients and donors after allogeneic stem cell transplantation. MiXCR, run by TCRdb on the RT-PCR reads, gives a single entry per CDR3 protein. The top ten hold 5.5% to 6.5% of the sample, which has about 960,000 distinct CDR3 sequences, more than 15% seen once. Between the trimmed V and J ends, which lost 5 bases and 12 bases, there was a span of 11 bases. This CDR3 region has 12 residues. CDR1 is SEHNR and CDR2 is FQNEAQ in the germline V gene (reference sequence). Sample: blood, either unsorted or a sorted T cell fraction (not recorded which). The TCR was taken from a human donor who was either an allogeneic HSCT recipient or a stem cell or donor lymphocyte infusion donor (not recorded which). It is not recorded whose cells these are; they may come from a transplant donor. This chain connects TRBV7-9 to TRBJ1-6; no clear D. Here the CDR3 reads CASSPPALPLHF. DNA for the CDR3: TGTGCCAGCAGCCCCCCAGCGTTACCCCTCCACTTT.